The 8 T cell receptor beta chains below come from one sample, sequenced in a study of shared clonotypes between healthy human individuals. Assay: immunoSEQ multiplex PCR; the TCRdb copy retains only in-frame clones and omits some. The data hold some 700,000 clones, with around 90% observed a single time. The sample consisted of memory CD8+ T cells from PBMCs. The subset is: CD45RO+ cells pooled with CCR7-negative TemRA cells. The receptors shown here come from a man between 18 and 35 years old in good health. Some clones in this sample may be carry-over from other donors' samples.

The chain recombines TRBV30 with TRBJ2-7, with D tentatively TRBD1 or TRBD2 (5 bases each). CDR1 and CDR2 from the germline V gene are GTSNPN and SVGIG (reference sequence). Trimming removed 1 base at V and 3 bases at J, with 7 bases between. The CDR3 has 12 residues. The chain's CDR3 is CAWSGGFYEQYF. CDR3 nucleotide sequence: TGTGCCTGGAGTGGGGGGTTCTACGAGCAGTACTTC.

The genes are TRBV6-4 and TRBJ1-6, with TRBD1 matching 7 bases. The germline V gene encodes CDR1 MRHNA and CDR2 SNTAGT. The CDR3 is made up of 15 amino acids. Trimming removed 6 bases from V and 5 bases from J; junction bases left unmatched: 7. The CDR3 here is CASSQGDGDNSPLHF. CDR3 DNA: TGTGCCAGCAGCCAGGGGGACGGAGATAATTCACCCCTCCACTTT.

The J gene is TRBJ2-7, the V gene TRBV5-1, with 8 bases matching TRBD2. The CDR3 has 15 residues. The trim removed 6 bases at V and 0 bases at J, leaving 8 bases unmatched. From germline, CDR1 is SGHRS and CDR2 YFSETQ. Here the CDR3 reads CASTLTREVSYEQYF. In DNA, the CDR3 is TGCGCCAGCACCCTGACGCGGGAGGTCTCCTACGAGCAGTACTTC.

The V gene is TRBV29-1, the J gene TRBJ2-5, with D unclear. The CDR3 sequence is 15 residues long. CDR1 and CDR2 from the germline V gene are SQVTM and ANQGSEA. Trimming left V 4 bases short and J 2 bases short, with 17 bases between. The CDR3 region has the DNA TGCAGCGTTGCGTTAGCCGGGCTGCATCAAGAGACCCAGTACTTC. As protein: CSVALAGLHQETQYF.

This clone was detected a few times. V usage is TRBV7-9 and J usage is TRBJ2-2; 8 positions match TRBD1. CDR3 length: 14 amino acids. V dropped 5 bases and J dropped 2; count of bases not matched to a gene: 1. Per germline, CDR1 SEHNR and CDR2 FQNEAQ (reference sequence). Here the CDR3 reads CASSGQGNTGELFF. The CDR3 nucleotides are TGTGCCAGCAGCGGACAGGGTAACACCGGGGAGCTGTTTTTT.

The CDR3 loop reads CASSFQPTGRYATDTQYF. Here the CDR3 DNA reads TGCGCCAGCAGCTTTCAGCCAACAGGAAGATACGCCACAGATACGCAGTATTTT. The rearrangement uses TRBV5-1 and TRBJ2-3, with D possibly being TRBD1 (5 bases). V was shortened by 2 bases and J by 2 bases, with 21 bases between the two germline ends. There are 18 residues in the CDR3. CDR1 SGHRS and CDR2 YFSETQ come from the germline V gene.

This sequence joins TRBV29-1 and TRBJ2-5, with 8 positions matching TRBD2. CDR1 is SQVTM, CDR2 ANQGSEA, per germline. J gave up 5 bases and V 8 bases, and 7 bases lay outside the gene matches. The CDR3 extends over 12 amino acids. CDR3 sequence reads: CSTGRAGETQYF. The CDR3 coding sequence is TGCAGCACCGGGAGGGCCGGGGAGACCCAGTACTTC.

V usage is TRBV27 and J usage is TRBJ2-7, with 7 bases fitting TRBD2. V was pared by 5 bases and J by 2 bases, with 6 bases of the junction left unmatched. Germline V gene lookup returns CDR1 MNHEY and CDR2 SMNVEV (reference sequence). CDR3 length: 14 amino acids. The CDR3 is CASSQRGVPYEQYF. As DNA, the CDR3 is TGTGCCAGCAGTCAGCGGGGAGTGCCCTACGAGCAGTACTTC.